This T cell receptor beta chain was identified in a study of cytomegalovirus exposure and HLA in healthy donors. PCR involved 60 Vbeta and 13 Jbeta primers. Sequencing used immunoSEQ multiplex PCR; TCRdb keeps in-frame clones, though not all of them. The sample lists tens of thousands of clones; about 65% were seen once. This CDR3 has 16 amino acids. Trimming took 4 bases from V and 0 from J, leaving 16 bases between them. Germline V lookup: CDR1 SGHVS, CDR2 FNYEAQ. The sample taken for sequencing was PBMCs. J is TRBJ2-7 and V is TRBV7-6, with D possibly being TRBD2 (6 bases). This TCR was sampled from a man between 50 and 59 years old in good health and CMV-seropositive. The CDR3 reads CASSSRQGLSSYEQYF. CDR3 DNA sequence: TGTGCCAGCAGCTCCCGGCAGGGACTGAGCTCCTACGAGCAGTACTTC. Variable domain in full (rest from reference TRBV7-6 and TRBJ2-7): GAGVSQSPRYKVTKRGQDVALRCDPISGHVSLYWYRQALGQGPEFLTYFNYEAQQDKSGLPNDRFSAERPEGSISTLTIQRTEQRDSAMYRCASSSRQGLSSYEQYFGPGTRLTVT.